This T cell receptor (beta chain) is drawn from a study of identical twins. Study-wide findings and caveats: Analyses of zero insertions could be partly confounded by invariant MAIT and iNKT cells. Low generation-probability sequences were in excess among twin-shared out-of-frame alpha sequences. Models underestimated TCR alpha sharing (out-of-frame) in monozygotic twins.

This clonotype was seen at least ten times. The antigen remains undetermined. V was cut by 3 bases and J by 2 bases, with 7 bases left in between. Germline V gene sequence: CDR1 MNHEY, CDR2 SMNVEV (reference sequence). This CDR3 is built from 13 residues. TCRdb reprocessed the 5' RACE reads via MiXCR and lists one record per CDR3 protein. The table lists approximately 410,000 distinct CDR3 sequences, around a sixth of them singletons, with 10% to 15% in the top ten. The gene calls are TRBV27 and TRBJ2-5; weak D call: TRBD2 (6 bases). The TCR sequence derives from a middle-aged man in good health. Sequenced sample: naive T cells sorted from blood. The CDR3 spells CASSLRGQETQYF. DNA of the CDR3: TGTGCCAGCAGTTTGCGGGGACAAGAGACCCAGTACTTC.